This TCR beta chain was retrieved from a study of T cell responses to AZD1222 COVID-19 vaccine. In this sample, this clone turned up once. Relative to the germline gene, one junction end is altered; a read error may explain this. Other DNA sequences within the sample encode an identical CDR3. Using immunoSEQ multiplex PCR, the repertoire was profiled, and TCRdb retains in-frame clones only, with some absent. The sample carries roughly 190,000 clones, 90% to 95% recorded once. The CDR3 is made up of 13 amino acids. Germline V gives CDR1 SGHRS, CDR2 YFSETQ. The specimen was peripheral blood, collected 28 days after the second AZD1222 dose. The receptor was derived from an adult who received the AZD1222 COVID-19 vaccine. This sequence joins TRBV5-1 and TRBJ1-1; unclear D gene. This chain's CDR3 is CASRTSMNTEAFF. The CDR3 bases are TGCGCCAGCAGGACGTCCATGAACACTGAAGCCTTCTTT.